This is a list of T cell receptor beta chains from one sample in a study of response to subunit inactivated influenza vaccine. TCRdb called the RT-PCR reads again in MiXCR, with one record for every CDR3 protein. The sample carries 500,000 to 600,000 distinct CDR3 sequences, about 11% recorded once. Sequenced material: PBMCs from blood, taken on the day of vaccination. Receptor source: a man aged 50 or older who received an inactivated influenza vaccine. Each CDR3 is given with its conserved first and last residue. A D gene is named only where the DNA matches it firmly. Rows give clone size only sometimes, using once, few, many, or a class for an expanded clone.

NA,TRBD2,TRBJ2-7,TRBV12-3/TRBV12-4,TGTGCCAGCAGCAAGACTAGCGGGAGGTCCTGGAGCGAGCAGTACTTC,CASSKTSGRSWSEQYF
few,NA,TRBJ2-4,TRBV6-1,TGTGCCAGCAGTGAATATTGGGACTCCTTGGGAAACATTCAGTACTTC,CASSEYWDSLGNIQYF
NA,NA,TRBJ1-2,TRBV15,TGTGCCACCAGCAGAGATTGGCAGAACTATGGCTACACCTTC,CATSRDWQNYGYTF
NA,NA,TRBJ1-3,TRBV7-9,TGTGCCAGCAGCTTACAGGGCTACTCTGGAAACACCATATATTTT,CASSLQGYSGNTIYF
few,NA,TRBJ1-1,TRBV5-1,TGCGCCAGCAGCCAATCACCGGGACTAACTGAAGCTTTCTTT,CASSQSPGLTEAFF
many,NA,TRBJ2-3,TRBV20-1,TGCAGTGCTACCCGAGCAGCGCTTCGCACAGATACGCAGTATTTT,CSATRAALRTDTQYF
few,TRBD2,TRBJ2-3,TRBV7-2,TGTGCCAGCAGCGTCCGGGCGGGGGGTAGAGATACGCAGTATTTT,CASSVRAGGRDTQYF
few,TRBD2,TRBJ2-5,TRBV11-2,TGTGCCAGCAGCTTAGATACTAGCGGGGGGACAGAGACCCAGTACTTC,CASSLDTSGGTETQYF
NA,TRBD2,TRBJ2-3,TRBV11-2,TGTGCCAGCAGCCCCTCGGGACTAGCGGGGGGGCCTAGGTCAGATACGCAGTATTTT,CASSPSGLAGGPRSDTQYF
NA,TRBD1,TRBJ1-2,TRBV7-8,TGTGCCAGCAGCCCAACCCGGCAGGGGGGCGCCTTGAAGGGCTACACCTTC,CASSPTRQGGALKGYTF
many,NA,TRBJ2-3,TRBV12-3/TRBV12-4,TGTGCCAGCAGTTTAATCGACGGTAGCACAGATACGCAGTATTTT,CASSLIDGSTDTQYF
few,NA,TRBJ1-1,TRBV20-1,TGCAGTGCCCCGGGAGTGAGTCGTGGTGAAGCTTTCTTT,CSAPGVSRGEAFF
NA,NA,TRBJ2-1,TRBV7-9,TGTGCCAGCAGCTTAGATTTAATTAAGGAAGGCAATGAGCAGTTCTTC,CASSLDLIKEGNEQFF
many,TRBD2,TRBJ2-2,TRBV7-6,TGTGCCAGCAGCCCGGACCTACTAGCGGGAGGTCCAGGGGAGCTGTTTTTT,CASSPDLLAGGPGELFF
many,TRBD1,TRBJ2-4,TRBV20-1,TGCAGTGCCGTACCTCCGGGACAGGGAAACATTCAGTACTTC,CSAVPPGQGNIQYF
NA,NA,TRBJ2-7,TRBV11-2,TGTGCCAGCAGCTATACCCTGGGCAGGACCTACGAGCAGTACTTC,CASSYTLGRTYEQYF
NA,NA,TRBJ2-2,TRBV5-4,TGTGCCAGCAGCGCGACTCTCGCGGTCCGCACCGGGGAGCTGTTTTTT,CASSATLAVRTGELFF